The 8 T cell receptor beta chains presented below share a single source sample, sequenced in a study of OX40 agonist ivuxolimab in advanced cancers. The library came from the immunoSEQ multiplex PCR assay. This immuneACCESS table, as held by TCRdb, lists in-frame sequences with V and J called but not all clones. Of the missing ones, under half trace to an unresolved V gene in checked studies; the others have no known cause. This sample holds roughly 58,000 clones; approximately 80% were observed only once. The top ten hold roughly 6.3% of the sample. This sample comprised CD4+ or CD8+ T cells sorted from blood, obtained in a trial of the OX40 agonist ivuxolimab. These receptors originate from an adult with an advanced solid tumor such as melanoma, head and neck, liver or kidney cancer.

V gene TRBV4-2 combines with J gene TRBJ2-7, with 12 bases identical to TRBD1. Germline assignment: CDR1 LGHNA and CDR2 YNFKEQ. The CDR3 loop spans 16 amino acids. The V and J ends lost 3 bases and 5 bases, in that order; junction bases with no gene match: 8. The CDR3 DNA reads TGTGCCAGCAGCCAGAGGGGGACAGGGGGCTCGGACGAGCAGTACTTC. Protein: CASSQRGTGGSDEQYF.

The chain combines TRBV19 with TRBJ2-3; 11 bases agree with TRBD2. CDR1 is LNHDA and CDR2 is SQIVND in the germline V gene (reference sequence). The CDR3 runs 15 residues. The ends lost 6 bases at V and 4 bases at J; junction bases unmatched: 6. The CDR3 here is CASRISGRAPDTQYF. The CDR3 region has the DNA TGTGCCAGTAGAATTAGCGGGAGGGCCCCAGATACGCAGTATTTT.

This chain uses TRBV27 with TRBJ2-1, with 8 positions matching TRBD1. CDR3 size: 12 residues. In germline, CDR1 is MNHEY, CDR2 SMNVEV (reference sequence). The ends lost 7 bases at V and 12 bases at J; junction bases unmatched: 8. The CDR3: CASTRTGQAQFF. The CDR3 region has the DNA TGTGCCAGCACAAGGACAGGGCAAGCGCAGTTCTTC.

This clone has a handful of counts. The gene calls are TRBV4-2 and TRBJ2-3; perhaps D is TRBD1 or TRBD2 (5 bases each). Germline assignment: CDR1 LGHNA and CDR2 YNFKEQ. This CDR3 is built from 13 residues. V was shortened by 0 bases and J by 13 bases, with 14 bases between the two germline ends. CDR3 sequence: CASSQERGSWEYF. The CDR3 nucleotides are TGTGCCAGCAGCCAAGAGAGGGGATCGTGGGAGTATTTT.

The CDR3 loop is CASTSMGPDTQYF. The CDR3 DNA sequence: TGTGCCAGTACATCCATGGGACCAGATACGCAGTATTTT. The chain uses TRBV28 and TRBJ2-3, with D possibly called TRBD1 or TRBD2 (5 bases each). V lost 9 bases and J 4 bases, leaving 14 bases between the germline ends. The CDR3 length is 13 residues. Germline CDR1 and CDR2: MDHEN and SYDVKM.

In its sample, this clone was seen a few times. V usage is TRBV4-1 and J usage is TRBJ1-2; no clear D gene. The CDR3 consists of 14 residues. Trimming removed 0 bases at V and 3 bases at J, with 8 bases between. Per germline, CDR1 MGHRA and CDR2 YSYEKL. The CDR3 spells CASSQDSSYYGYTF. The DNA of the CDR3 is TGCGCCAGCAGCCAAGATAGCAGTTACTATGGCTACACCTTC.

This clone has just a few counts. This chain joins TRBV6-5 and TRBJ1-5; D remains unclear. V lost 6 bases, J lost 1 base, and 7 bases lay in between. The CDR3 is 13 amino acids. Germline V gene sequence: CDR1 MNHEY, CDR2 SVGAGI. CDR3 DNA sequence: TGTGCCAGCAGGTGGAAAAGCAATCAGCCCCAGCATTTT. This translates into CASRWKSNQPQHF.

This clone was observed a handful of times. The chain combines TRBV5-1 with TRBJ1-6; 9 bases line up with TRBD1. Germline assignment: CDR1 SGHRS and CDR2 YFSETQ. With 4 bases clipped from V and 7 bases from J, the junction kept 12 bases outside the gene matches. The CDR3 spans 17 residues. In DNA form, the CDR3 reads TGCGCCAGCAGCACTAGGACAGGGGAGGGAAGCAATTCACCCCTCCACTTT. Amino acids: CASSTRTGEGSNSPLHF.